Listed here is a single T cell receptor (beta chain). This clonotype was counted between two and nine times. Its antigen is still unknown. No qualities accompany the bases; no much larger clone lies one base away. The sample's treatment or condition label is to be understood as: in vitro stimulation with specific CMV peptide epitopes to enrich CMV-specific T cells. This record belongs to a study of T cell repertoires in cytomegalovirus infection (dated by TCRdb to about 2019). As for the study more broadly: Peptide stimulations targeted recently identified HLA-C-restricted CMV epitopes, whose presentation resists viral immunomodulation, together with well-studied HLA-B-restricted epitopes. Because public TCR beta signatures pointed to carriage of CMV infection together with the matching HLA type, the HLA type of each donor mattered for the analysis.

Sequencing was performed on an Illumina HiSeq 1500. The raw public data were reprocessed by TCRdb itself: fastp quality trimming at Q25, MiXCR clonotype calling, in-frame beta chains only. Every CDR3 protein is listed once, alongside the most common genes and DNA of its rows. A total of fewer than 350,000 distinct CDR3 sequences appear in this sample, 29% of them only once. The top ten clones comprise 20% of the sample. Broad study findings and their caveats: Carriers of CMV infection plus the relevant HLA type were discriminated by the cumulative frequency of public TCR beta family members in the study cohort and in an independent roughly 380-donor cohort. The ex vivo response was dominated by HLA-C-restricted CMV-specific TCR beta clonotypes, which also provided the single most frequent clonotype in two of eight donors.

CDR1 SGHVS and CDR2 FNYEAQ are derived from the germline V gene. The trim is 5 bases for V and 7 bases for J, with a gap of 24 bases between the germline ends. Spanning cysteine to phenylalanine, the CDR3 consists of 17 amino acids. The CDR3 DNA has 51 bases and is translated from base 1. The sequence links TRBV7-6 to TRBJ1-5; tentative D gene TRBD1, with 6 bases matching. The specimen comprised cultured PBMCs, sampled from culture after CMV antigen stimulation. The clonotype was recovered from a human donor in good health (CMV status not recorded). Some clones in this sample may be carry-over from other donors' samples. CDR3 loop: CASSQHPGQGLMQPQHF. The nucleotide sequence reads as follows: TGTGCCAGCAGCCAACACCCGGGGCAGGGGCTTATGCAGCCCCAGCATTTT.